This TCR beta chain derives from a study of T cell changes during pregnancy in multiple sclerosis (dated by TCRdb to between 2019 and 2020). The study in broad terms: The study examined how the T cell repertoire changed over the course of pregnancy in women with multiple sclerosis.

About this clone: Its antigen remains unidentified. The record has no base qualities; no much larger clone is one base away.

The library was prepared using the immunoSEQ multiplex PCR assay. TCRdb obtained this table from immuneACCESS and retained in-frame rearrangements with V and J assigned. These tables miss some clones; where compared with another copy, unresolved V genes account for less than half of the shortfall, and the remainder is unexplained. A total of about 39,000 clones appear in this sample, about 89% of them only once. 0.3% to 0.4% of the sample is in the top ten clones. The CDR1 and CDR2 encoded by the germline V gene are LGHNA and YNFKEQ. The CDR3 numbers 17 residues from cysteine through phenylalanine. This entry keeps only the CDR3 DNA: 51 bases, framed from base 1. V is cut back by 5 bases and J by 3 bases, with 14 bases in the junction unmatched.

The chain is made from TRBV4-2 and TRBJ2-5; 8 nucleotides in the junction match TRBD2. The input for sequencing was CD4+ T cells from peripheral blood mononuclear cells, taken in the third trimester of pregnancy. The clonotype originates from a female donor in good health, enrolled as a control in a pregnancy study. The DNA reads TGTGCCAGCAGCTACCAGACTAGCGCTCATTTTAAAGAGACCCAGTACTTC. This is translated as CASSYQTSAHFKETQYF.